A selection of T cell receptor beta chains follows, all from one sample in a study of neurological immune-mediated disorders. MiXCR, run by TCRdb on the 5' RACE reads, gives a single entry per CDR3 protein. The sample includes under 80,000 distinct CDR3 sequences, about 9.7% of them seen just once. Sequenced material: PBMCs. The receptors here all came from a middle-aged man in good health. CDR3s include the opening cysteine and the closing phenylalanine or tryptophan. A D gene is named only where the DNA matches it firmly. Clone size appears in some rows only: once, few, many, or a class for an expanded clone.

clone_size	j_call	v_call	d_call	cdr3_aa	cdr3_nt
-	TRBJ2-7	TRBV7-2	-	CASNLPGQGVTNGLAARSPYEQYF	TGTGCCAGCAACCTACCGGGACAGGGAGTGACAAACGGACTAGCGGCTAGGTCTCCCTACGAGCAGTACTTC
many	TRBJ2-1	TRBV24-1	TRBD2	CATSDLGGTSGRAYNEQFF	TGTGCCACCAGTGATTTGGGGGGGACTAGCGGGAGGGCCTACAATGAGCAGTTCTTC
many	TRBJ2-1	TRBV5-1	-	CASSFALPEQFF	TGCGCCAGCAGCTTTGCCCTCCCGGAGCAGTTCTTC
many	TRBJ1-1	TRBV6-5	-	CASSWAGLHDRNTEAFF	TGTGCCAGCAGTTGGGCAGGGCTCCATGACCGGAACACTGAAGCTTTCTTT
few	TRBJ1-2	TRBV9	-	CASSLMGDYGYTF	TGTGCCAGCAGCTTAATGGGGGACTATGGCTACACCTTC
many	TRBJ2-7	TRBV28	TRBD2	CASNGGGPPSDEQYF	TGTGCCAGCAATGGCGGGGGGCCCCCCTCGGACGAGCAGTACTTC
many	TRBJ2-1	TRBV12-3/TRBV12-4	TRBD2	CASSDSSGGVGEQFF	TGTGCCAGCAGTGATTCTAGCGGGGGGGTCGGGGAGCAGTTCTTC
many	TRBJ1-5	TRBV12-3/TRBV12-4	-	CASSFAARQDSNQPQHF	TGTGCCAGCAGTTTTGCTGCTCGCCAGGATAGCAATCAGCCCCAGCATTTT
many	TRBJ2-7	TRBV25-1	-	CASRPPTGFVYEQYF	TGTGCCAGCAGGCCACCCACAGGGTTCGTCTACGAGCAGTACTTC
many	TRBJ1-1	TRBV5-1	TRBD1	CASSPGGQSMNTEAFF	TGCGCCAGCAGCCCGGGGGGACAGTCTATGAACACTGAAGCTTTCTTT
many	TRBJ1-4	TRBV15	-	CATSRTREGTNEKLFF	TGTGCCACCAGCAGAACCCGAGAGGGAACTAATGAAAAACTGTTTTTT
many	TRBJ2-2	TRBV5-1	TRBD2	CASSPLAGASPGELFF	TGCGCCAGCAGCCCCTTAGCGGGAGCCTCCCCCGGGGAGCTGTTTTTT
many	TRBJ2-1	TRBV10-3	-	CAIGDTSSYNEQFF	TGTGCCATCGGTGACACGAGCTCCTACAATGAGCAGTTCTTC
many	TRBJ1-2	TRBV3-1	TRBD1	CASSQGDRGFTF	TGTGCCAGCAGCCAGGGGGACAGAGGGTTCACCTTC
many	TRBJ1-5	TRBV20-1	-	CSARADVGQPQHF	TGCAGTGCTAGGGCCGATGTGGGGCAGCCCCAGCATTTT
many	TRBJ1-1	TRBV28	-	CASSRATGYTEAFF	TGTGCCAGCAGCCGTGCAACAGGGTACACTGAAGCTTTCTTT
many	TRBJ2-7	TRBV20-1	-	CSASSVGATYEQYF	TGCAGTGCTAGTAGTGTGGGAGCCACCTACGAGCAGTACTTC
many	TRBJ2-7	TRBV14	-	CASSPLWAESYEQYF	TGTGCCAGCAGCCCCCTGTGGGCAGAGTCCTACGAGCAGTACTTC
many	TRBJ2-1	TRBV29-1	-	CSVEGLSSYNEQFF	TGCAGCGTCGAGGGGCTGAGCTCCTACAATGAGCAGTTCTTC
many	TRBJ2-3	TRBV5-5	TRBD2	CASRTSGTRDTQYF	TGTGCCAGCCGGACTAGCGGGACGAGAGATACGCAGTATTTT
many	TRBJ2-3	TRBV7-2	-	CASSSQGATDTQYF	TGTGCCAGCAGCTCCCAGGGTGCCACAGATACGCAGTATTTT
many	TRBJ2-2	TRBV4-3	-	CASSQNPGDTGELFF	TGCGCCAGCAGCCAAAACCCAGGGGACACCGGGGAGCTGTTTTTT
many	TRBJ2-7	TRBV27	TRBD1	CASSLRARGPYEQYF	TGTGCCAGCAGTTTAAGGGCCAGGGGGCCCTACGAGCAGTACTTC
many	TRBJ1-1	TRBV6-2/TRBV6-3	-	CASSPPRGWRPEAFF	TGTGCCAGCAGTCCCCCCCGGGGCTGGAGACCTGAAGCTTTCTTT
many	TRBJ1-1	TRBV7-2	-	CASSLGPGRDTEAFF	TGTGCCAGCAGCCTGGGGCCAGGTAGGGACACTGAAGCTTTCTTT
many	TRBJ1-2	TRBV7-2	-	CASSSGLSVGYTF	TGTGCCAGCAGCTCCGGGCTATCAGTCGGCTACACCTTC
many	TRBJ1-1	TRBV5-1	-	CASSGGPANTEAFF	TGCGCCAGCAGCGGCGGGCCTGCGAACACTGAAGCTTTCTTT
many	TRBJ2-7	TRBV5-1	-	CASSILHGSSYEQYF	TGCGCCAGCAGCATCTTGCACGGGAGCTCCTACGAGCAGTACTTC
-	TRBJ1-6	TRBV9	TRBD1	CASSAEGCRGSGSPLHF	TGTGCCAGCAGCGCCGAGGGGTGCAGGGGGTCAGGTTCACCCCTCCACTTT
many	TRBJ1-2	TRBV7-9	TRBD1	CASSLGQGSGYTF	TGTGCCAGCAGCCTAGGACAGGGAAGTGGCTACACCTTC
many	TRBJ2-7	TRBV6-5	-	CASSYAPFGAYEQYF	TGTGCCAGCAGTTACGCCCCTTTTGGCGCCTACGAGCAGTACTTC
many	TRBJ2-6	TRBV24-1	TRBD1	CATSDSGQGAPGANVLTF	TGTGCCACCAGTGACTCGGGACAGGGGGCGCCTGGGGCCAACGTCCTGACTTTC
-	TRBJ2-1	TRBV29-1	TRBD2	CSVDSEAGGINNEQFF	TGCAGCGTTGATTCGGAGGCGGGAGGGATTAACAATGAGCAGTTCTTC
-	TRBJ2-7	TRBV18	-	CASSFDRSTYEQYF	TGTGCCAGCTCATTCGACAGGTCAACCTACGAGCAGTACTTC
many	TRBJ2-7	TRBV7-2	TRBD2	CASSLGGVRGEQYF	TGTGCCAGCAGCTTGGGGGGGGTTCGGGGGGAGCAGTACTTC
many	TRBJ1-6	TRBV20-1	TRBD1	CSALKGQKNSPLHF	TGCAGTGCCCTCAAGGGACAGAAAAATTCACCCCTCCACTTT